The sequence of this T cell receptor beta chain was determined in a study of metastatic and nonmetastatic thyroid tumors. At the level of the study: Repertoires from blood and tumor or nodule tissue of malignant and benign thyroid patients were compared. Whole-study results and caveats: It was reported that TCR beta diversity was significantly higher in malignant thyroid tumors than benign nodules, in blood and tumor.

Per the original methods: Using the CDR3 differences seen across clinicopathological groups, the authors built a distant-metastasis classifier for papillary thyroid cancer, which was meant to discriminate distant-metastatic patients. TCRdb re-called the PCR reads via MiXCR. TCRdb assigned the V and J calls; the authors' analysis was not used. This sample has more than 6,500 clones, with approximately 31% found just once. The CDR3 is 18 amino acids. Germline V gene sequence: CDR1 LGHNA, CDR2 YNFKEQ. Trimming removed 7 bases from V and 3 bases from J; junction bases left unmatched: 8. Thyroid surgery had not been preceded by any treatment in any patient. This clone has more than one count but fewer than ten. The antigen remains undetermined.

Sequencing was done on a sample of adjacent normal tissue. This clonotype was obtained from a female donor with papillary thyroid cancer or a benign thyroid nodule (not recorded which). Some clones in this sample may be carry-over from other donors' samples. The J gene is TRBJ2-2, the V gene TRBV4-2, with 16 bases that match TRBD2. CDR3 DNA sequence: TGTGCCAGCACTCCGGGACTAGCGGGAGGGTTGTACACCGGGGAGCTGTTTTTT. Translating it yields CASTPGLAGGLYTGELFF.